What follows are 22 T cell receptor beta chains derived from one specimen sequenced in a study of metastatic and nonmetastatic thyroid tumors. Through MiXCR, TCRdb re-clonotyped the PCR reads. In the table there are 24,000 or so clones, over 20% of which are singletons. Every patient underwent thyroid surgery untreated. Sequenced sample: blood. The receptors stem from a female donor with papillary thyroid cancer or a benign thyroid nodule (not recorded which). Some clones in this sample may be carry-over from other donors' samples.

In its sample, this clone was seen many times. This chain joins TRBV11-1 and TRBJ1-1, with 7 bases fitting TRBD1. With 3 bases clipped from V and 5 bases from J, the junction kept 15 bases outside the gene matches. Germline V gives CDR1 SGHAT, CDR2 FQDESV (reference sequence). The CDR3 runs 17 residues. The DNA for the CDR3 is TGTGCCAGCAGCTTTTCGAGGCCAGGGGGGGTTCATACTGAAGCTTTCTTT. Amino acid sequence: CASSFSRPGGVHTEAFF.

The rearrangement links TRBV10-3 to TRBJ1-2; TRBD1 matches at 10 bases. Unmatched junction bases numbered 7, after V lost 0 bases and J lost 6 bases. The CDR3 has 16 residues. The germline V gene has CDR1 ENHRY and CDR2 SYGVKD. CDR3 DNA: TGTGCCATCAGTGAGTCGAAGACAGGGGGCGATAATGGCTACACCTTC. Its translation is CAISESKTGGDNGYTF.

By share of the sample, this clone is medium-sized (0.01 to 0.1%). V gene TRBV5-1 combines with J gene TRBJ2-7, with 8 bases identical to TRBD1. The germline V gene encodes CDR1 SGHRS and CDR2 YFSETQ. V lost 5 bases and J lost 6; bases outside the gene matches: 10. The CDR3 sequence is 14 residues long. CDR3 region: CASRLRQGASEQYF. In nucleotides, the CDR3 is TGCGCCAGCAGGTTGCGGCAGGGGGCATCCGAGCAGTACTTC.

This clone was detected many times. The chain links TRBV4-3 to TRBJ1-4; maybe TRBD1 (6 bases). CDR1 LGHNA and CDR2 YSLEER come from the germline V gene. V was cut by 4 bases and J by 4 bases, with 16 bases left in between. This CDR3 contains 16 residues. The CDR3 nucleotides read TGCGCCAGCAGCCTCCGCAGGGGCGGGAATAATGAAAAACTGTTTTTT. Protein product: CASSLRRGGNNEKLFF.

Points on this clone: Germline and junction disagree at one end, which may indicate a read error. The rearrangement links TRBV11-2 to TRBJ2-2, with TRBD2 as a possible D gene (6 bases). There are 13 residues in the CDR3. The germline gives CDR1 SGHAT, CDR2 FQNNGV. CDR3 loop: CASHMGGTGELVF. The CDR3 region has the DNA TGTGCCAGCCACATGGGAGGCACCGGGGAGCTGGTTTTT.

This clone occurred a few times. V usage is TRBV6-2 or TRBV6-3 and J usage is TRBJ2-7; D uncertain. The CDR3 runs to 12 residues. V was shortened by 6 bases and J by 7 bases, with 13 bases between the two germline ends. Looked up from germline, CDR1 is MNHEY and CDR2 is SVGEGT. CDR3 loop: CASRVGPMEQYF. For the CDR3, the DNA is TGTGCCAGCAGGGTGGGCCCAATGGAGCAGTACTTC.

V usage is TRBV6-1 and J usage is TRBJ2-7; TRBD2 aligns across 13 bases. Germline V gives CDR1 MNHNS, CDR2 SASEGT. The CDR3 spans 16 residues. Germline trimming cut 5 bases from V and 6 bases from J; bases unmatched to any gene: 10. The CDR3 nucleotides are TGTGCCAGCAGTCAAGGACTAGCGGGAGACGTGGTCGAGCAGTACTTC. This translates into CASSQGLAGDVVEQYF.

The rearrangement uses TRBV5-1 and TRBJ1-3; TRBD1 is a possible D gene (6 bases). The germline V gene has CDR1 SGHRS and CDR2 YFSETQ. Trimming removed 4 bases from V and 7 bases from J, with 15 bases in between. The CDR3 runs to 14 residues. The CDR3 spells CASSLGGCGNTIYF. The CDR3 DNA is TGCGCCAGCAGCCTTGGGGGCTGTGGTAACACCATATATTTT.

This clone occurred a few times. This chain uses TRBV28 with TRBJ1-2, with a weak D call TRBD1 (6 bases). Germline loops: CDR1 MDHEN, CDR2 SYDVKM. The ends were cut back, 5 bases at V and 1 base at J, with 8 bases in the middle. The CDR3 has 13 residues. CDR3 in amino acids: CASSTGFNYGYTF. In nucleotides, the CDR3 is TGTGCCAGCAGTACAGGGTTTAACTATGGCTACACCTTC.

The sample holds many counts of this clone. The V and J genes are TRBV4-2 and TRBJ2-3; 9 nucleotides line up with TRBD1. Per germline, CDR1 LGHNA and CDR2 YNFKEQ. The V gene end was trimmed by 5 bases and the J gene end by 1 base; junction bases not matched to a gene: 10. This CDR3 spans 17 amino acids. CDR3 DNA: TGTGCCAGCAGCTCCGATCGTTGGACAGGGGGCACAGATACGCAGTATTTT. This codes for CASSSDRWTGGTDTQYF.

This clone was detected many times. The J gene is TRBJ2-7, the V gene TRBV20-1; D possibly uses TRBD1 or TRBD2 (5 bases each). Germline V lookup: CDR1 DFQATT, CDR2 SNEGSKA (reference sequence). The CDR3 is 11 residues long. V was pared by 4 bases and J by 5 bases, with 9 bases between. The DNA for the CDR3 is TGCAGTGCTACGAGGGGCCACGAGCAGTACTTC. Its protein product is CSATRGHEQYF.

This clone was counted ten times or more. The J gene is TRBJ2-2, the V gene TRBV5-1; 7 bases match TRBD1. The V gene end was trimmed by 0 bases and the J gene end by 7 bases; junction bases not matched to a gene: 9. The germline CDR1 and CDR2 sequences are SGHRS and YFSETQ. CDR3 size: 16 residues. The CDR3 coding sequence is TGCGCCAGCAGCTTGGGATACGACAGGGTAGGCGGGGAGCTGTTTTTT. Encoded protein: CASSLGYDRVGGELFF.

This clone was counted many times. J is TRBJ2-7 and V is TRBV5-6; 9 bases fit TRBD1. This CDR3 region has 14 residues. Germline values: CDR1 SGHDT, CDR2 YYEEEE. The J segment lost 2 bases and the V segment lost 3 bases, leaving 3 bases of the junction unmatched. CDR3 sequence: CASSWGDRAYEQYF. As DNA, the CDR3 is TGTGCCAGCAGCTGGGGGGACAGGGCCTACGAGCAGTACTTC.

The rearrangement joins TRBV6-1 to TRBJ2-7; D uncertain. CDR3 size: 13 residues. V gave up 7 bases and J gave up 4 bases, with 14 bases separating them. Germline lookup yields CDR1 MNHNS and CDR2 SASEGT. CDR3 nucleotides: TGTGCCAGCACCGAGGAAGCCGTGTACGAGCAGTACTTC. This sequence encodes CASTEEAVYEQYF.

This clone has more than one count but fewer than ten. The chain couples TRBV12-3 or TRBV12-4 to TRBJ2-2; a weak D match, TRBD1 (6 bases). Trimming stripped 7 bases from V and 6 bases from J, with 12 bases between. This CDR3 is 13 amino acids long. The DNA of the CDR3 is TGTGCCAGCACTAACAGGGTCCCCGGGGAGCTGTTTTTT. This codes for CASTNRVPGELFF.

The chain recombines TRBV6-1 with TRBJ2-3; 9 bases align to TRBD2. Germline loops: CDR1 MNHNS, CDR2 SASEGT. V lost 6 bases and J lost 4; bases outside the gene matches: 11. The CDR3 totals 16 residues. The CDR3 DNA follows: TGTGCCAGCAGCTTTAGCGGGAGATCGGAGGCAGATACGCAGTATTTT. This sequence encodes CASSFSGRSEADTQYF.

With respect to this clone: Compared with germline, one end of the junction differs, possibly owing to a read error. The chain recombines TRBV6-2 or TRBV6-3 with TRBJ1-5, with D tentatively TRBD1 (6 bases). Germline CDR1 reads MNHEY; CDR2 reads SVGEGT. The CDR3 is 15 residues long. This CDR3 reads CASLRGCWSNQSQHF. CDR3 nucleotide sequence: TGTGCCAGCCTCAGGGGTTGCTGGAGCAATCAGTCCCAGCATTTT.

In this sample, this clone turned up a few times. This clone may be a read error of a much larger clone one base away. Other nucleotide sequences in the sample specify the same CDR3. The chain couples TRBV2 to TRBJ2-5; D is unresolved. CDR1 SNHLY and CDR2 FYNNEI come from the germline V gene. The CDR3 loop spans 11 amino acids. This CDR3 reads CASAPKETQYF. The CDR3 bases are TGTGCCAGCGCACCGAAAGAGACACAGTACTTC.

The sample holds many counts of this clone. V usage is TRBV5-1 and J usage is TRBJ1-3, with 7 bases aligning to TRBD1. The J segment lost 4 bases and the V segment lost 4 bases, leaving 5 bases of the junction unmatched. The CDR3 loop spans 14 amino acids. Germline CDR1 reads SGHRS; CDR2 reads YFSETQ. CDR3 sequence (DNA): TGCGCCAGCAGCCCCCTACAGGGGGGAAACACCATATATTTT. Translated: CASSPLQGGNTIYF.

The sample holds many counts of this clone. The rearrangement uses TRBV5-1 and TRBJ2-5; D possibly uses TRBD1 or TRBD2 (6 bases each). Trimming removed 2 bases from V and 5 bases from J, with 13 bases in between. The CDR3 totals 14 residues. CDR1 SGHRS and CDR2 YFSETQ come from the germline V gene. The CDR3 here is CASSFGGEGETQYF. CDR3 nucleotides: TGCGCCAGCAGCTTCGGGGGCGAGGGGGAGACCCAGTACTTC.

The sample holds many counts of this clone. CDR3 amino acids: CASSLDGTAGEKLFF. CDR3 nucleotides: TGTGCCAGCAGCTTGGACGGGACAGCAGGTGAAAAACTGTTTTTT. V gene TRBV5-5 combines with J gene TRBJ1-4; 7 bases line up with TRBD1. V shed 0 bases, J shed 7 bases, and the junction held 6 bases outside the gene matches. Germline CDR1 reads SGHKS; CDR2 reads YYEKEE (reference sequence). The CDR3 is 15 amino acids.

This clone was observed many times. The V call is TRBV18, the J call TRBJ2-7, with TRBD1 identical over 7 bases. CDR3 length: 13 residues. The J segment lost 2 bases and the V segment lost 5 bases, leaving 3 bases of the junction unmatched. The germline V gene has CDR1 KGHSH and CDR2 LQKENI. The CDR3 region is CASSSGQTYEQYF. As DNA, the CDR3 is TGTGCCAGCTCATCGGGACAGACCTACGAGCAGTACTTC. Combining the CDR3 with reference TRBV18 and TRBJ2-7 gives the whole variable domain NAGVMQNPRHLVRRRGQEARLRCSPMKGHSHVYWYRQLPEEGLKFMVYLQKENIIDESGMPKERFSAEFPKEGPSILRIQQVVRGDSAAYFCASSSGQTYEQYFGPGTRLTVT.